Listed below are T cell receptor beta chains from one sample, sequenced in a study of glioma-infiltrating T cells after dendritic cell vaccination. Assay: immunoSEQ multiplex PCR; the TCRdb copy retains only in-frame clones and omits some. Among around 96,000 clones listed, 79% were seen once. The sequencing used blood, collected before dendritic cell vaccination. Every receptor here comes from a human donor with glioblastoma. CDR3s include the opening cysteine and the closing phenylalanine or tryptophan. Each record gives: CDR3 length, D gene, V gene, CDR3 protein. A D gene is named only where the DNA matches it firmly.

12,TRBD1,TRBV10-3,CAIGTAGNTIYF
16,TRBD2,TRBV5-1,CASSLGTSGNQETQYF
15,NA,TRBV30,CAWSVPGVDTGELFF
14,NA,TRBV7-6,CASSQGLASYEQYF
13,NA,TRBV18,CASSDTRLYGYTF
16,TRBD1,TRBV28,CASRPGQGGWFKAQHF
13,NA,TRBV5-1,CASSLDSNYGYTF
15,NA,TRBV6-1,CASILAGVSNQPQHF
13,NA,TRBV30,CAWGDSLNQPQHF
17,NA,TRBV5-1,CASSLVGDTRISYEQYF
14,TRBD1,TRBV6-1,CASRPGGVDTEAFF
16,TRBD1,TRBV10-2,CASSESTDRGNEKLFF
14,TRBD1,TRBV29-1,CSVVQGATGGEQYF
16,NA,TRBV7-2,CASSPRSGRSSYEQYF
16,TRBD2,TRBV9,CASSVAGAGASYEQYF
16,NA,TRBV18,CASSPLPVVAGNTIYF
16,NA,TRBV5-5,CASSLSGLLSNEKLFF